The 5 T cell receptor beta chains below were found in one sample sequenced in a study of OX40 agonist ivuxolimab in advanced cancers. TCRdb's table, derived via immunoSEQ multiplex PCR, lists solely in-frame clones and lacks some. Among around 38,000 clones listed, about 90% were seen once. The starting material was CD4+ or CD8+ T cells sorted from blood, obtained in a trial of the OX40 agonist ivuxolimab. These receptors were obtained from an adult with an advanced solid tumor such as melanoma, head and neck, liver or kidney cancer.

The count of this clone is one. The genes are TRBV28 and TRBJ1-5; the match to TRBD1 covers 12 bases. Germline V CDR1 and CDR2: MDHEN, SYDVKM. The CDR3 is 15 residues long. The J segment lost 6 bases and the V segment lost 6 bases, leaving 6 bases of the junction unmatched. The CDR3 spells CASSRGTGGRQPQHF. For the CDR3, the DNA is TGTGCCAGCAGCCGCGGGACAGGGGGCCGTCAGCCCCAGCATTTT.

This chain connects TRBV12-5 to TRBJ2-1, with TRBD2 matching 11 bases. V trimming: 6 bases; J trimming: 2 bases; junction bases outside the gene matches: 3. From germline, CDR1 is LGHNT and CDR2 FRNRAP. This CDR3 contains 15 residues. The CDR3 coding sequence is TGTGCTAGTGGCCCGACTAGCGGGGCCTACAATGAGCAGTTCTTC. Protein: CASGPTSGAYNEQFF.

This clone was recorded only once. V gene TRBV7-9 combines with J gene TRBJ2-3; D is undetermined. V lost 8 bases, J lost 4 bases, and 10 bases lay in between. Germline CDR1 SEHNR, CDR2 FQNEAQ (reference sequence). This CDR3 region has 12 residues. CDR3 amino acids: CASEVPPDTQYF. CDR3 DNA: TGTGCCAGCGAAGTTCCCCCAGATACGCAGTATTTT.

This sequence joins TRBV6-5 and TRBJ1-5, with D unclear. Germline loops: CDR1 MNHEY, CDR2 SVGAGI. Trimming took off 3 bases at V and 7 bases at J, with 13 bases between the two ends. The CDR3 contains 14 residues. The CDR3 is CASSYRVAGQPQHF. The CDR3 DNA reads TGTGCCAGCAGTTATCGGGTCGCGGGGCAGCCCCAGCATTTT.

The V gene is TRBV5-4, the J gene TRBJ2-5, with TRBD1 identical over 7 bases. Germline trimming cut 4 bases from V and 1 base from J; bases unmatched to any gene: 10. The CDR3 contains 16 residues. Germline V lookup: CDR1 SGHNT, CDR2 YYREEE (reference sequence). The CDR3 nucleotides are TGTGCCAGCAGCACACCCGGGACAGCTTCCCAAGAGACCCAGTACTTC. Amino acid sequence: CASSTPGTASQETQYF.